Below, 32 T cell receptor beta chains from the same sample are listed, as sequenced in a study of identical twins. Via MiXCR, TCRdb re-called the 5' RACE reads, giving one row per CDR3 protein. The sample lists about 490,000 distinct CDR3 sequences, approximately 14% occurring once. These data were also reused for a study on yellow fever vaccine responses in identical twins.

The sequenced material came from CD4+ T cells sorted from blood. These receptors were obtained from a woman under 30 in good health.

This clonotype was recorded at least ten times. The CDR3 DNA follows: TGTGCCAGCAGCCCGGGAACAGGGTCCTACAATGAGCAGTTCTTC. Translated: CASSPGTGSYNEQFF. The rearrangement links TRBV18 to TRBJ2-1; D is perhaps TRBD1 (6 bases). This CDR3 region has 15 residues. Per germline, CDR1 KGHSH and CDR2 LQKENI. V was cut by 8 bases and J by 1 base, with 15 bases left in between.

The chain has TRBV20-1 and TRBJ2-7; D is unclear. V was clipped by 1 base and J by 3 bases, with 7 bases between them. The CDR3 has 12 amino acids. The V gene's germline CDR1 is DFQATT and CDR2 SNEGSKA (reference sequence). The CDR3 DNA sequence: TGCAGTGCTAGAGGCAGATACTACGAGCAGTACGTC. This encodes CSARGRYYEQYV.

This clonotype was seen many times. The rearrangement joins TRBV5-1 to TRBJ2-1, with 9 bases identical to TRBD1. Germline V gene sequence: CDR1 SGHRS, CDR2 YFSETQ. The CDR3 has 14 residues. J was trimmed by 3 bases and V by 4 bases; bases with no gene match: 2. The CDR3 region has the DNA TGCGCCAGCAGCCAGGACAGGGGCTACAATGAGCAGTTCTTC. This translates into CASSQDRGYNEQFF.

This chain connects TRBV7-3 to TRBJ2-2, with a possible D match to TRBD2 (5 bases). The V end lost 1 base, the J end lost 5 bases, and 14 bases lay between the germline ends. Per the germline V gene, CDR1 is SGHTA and CDR2 is FQGTGA. The CDR3 runs 16 residues. The CDR3 coding sequence is TGTGCCAGCAGCTTAATGCCGAGGGCCGGGACCGGGGAGCTGTTTTTT. Amino acids: CASSLMPRAGTGELFF.

This clonotype was detected many times. The chain carries TRBV2 and TRBJ1-5; D may be TRBD1 (5 bases). With 4 bases removed from V and 3 bases from J, the gap between germline ends came to 7 bases. The CDR3 totals 13 residues. From germline, CDR1 is SNHLY and CDR2 FYNNEI. CDR3 sequence: CASSAGSNQPQHF. The CDR3 DNA reads TGTGCCAGCAGTGCAGGGTCCAATCAGCCCCAGCATTTT.

This clonotype was seen only a few times. This chain connects TRBV3-1 to TRBJ1-5; D not certain. The CDR3 has 15 residues. Trimming took off 1 base at V and 8 bases at J, with 15 bases between the two ends. Germline V CDR1 and CDR2: LGHDT, YNNKEL (reference sequence). In nucleotides, the CDR3 is TGTGCCAGCAGCCAAGGTGTGGACCCGAGTGAGCCCCAGCATTTT. Its protein is CASSQGVDPSEPQHF. The variable domain in full, with the rest retrieved from reference TRBV3-1 and TRBJ1-5, is DTAVSQTPKYLVTQMGNDKSIKCEQNLGHDTMYWYKQDSKKFLKIMFSYNNKELIINETVPNRFSPKSPDKAHLNLHINSLELGDSAVYFCASSQGVDPSEPQHFGDGTRLSIL.

The chain is built from TRBV7-8 and TRBJ1-4; no firm D call. V lost 2 bases, J lost 1 base, and 14 bases lay in between. The CDR3 runs 17 residues. The germline V gene encodes CDR1 SGHVS and CDR2 FQNEAQ. In DNA form, the CDR3 reads TGTGCCAGCAGCTTATCCGGTAGCCTGTTAACTAATGAAAAACTGTTTTTT. Residues: CASSLSGSLLTNEKLFF.

The chain has TRBV10-3 and TRBJ2-7; TRBD1 agrees at 7 bases. Germline values: CDR1 ENHRY, CDR2 SYGVKD. CDR3 length: 15 amino acids. V was pared by 4 bases and J by 0 bases, with 6 bases of the junction left unmatched. The DNA for the CDR3 is TGTGCCATCAGTGGCCGACAGGGATCCTCCTACGAGCAGTACTTC. Residues: CAISGRQGSSYEQYF.

The rearrangement links TRBV2 to TRBJ2-3; possibly TRBD1 or TRBD2 for D (5 bases each). The CDR3 has 14 amino acids. Trimming stripped 6 bases from V and 0 bases from J, with 10 bases between. Germline V gene sequence: CDR1 SNHLY, CDR2 FYNNEI. Here the CDR3 reads CASRGTTSTDTQYF. In nucleotides, the CDR3 is TGTGCCAGCAGGGGGACGACTAGCACAGATACGCAGTATTTT.

The V gene is TRBV10-3, the J gene TRBJ2-1; 10 bases are shared with TRBD2. The J segment lost 4 bases and the V segment lost 10 bases, leaving 4 bases of the junction unmatched. The CDR3 sequence is 13 residues long. Looked up from germline, CDR1 is ENHRY and CDR2 is SYGVKD. CDR3 protein: CATTSGEYNEQFF. In DNA, the CDR3 is TGTGCCACCACTAGCGGGGAGTACAATGAGCAGTTCTTC.

This clonotype was seen just once. This chain connects TRBV11-2 to TRBJ2-7; 7 bases fit TRBD2. With 5 bases clipped from V and 3 bases from J, the junction kept 10 bases outside the gene matches. In germline, CDR1 is SGHAT, CDR2 FQNNGV. The CDR3 covers 15 residues. The CDR3 reads CASSIGLVGVYEQYF. DNA of the CDR3: TGTGCCAGCAGCATCGGACTAGTAGGGGTCTACGAGCAGTACTTC.

The CDR3 DNA sequence: TGTGCCAGCACCTCCGGCCTCGGCCGGGGCAATGAGCAGTTCTTC. This gives the protein CASTSGLGRGNEQFF. This chain joins TRBV6-2 or TRBV6-3 and TRBJ2-1, with D perhaps matching TRBD2 (5 bases). The CDR3 length is 15 residues. V was pared by 7 bases and J by 6 bases, with 19 bases between. Per the germline V gene, CDR1 is MNHEY and CDR2 is SVGEGT.

The V and J genes are TRBV12-3 or TRBV12-4 and TRBJ2-3; D not resolved. Trimming removed 2 bases from V and 4 bases from J, with 13 bases in between. CDR3 length: 15 residues. In DNA, the CDR3 is TGTGCCAGCAGTTTATGGGCCAAGAGCTCAGATACGCAGTATTTT. Encoded protein: CASSLWAKSSDTQYF.

This clonotype has only a few counts. This chain joins TRBV20-1 and TRBJ1-6; 10 bases match TRBD1. V dropped 6 bases and J dropped 10; count of bases not matched to a gene: 6. The CDR3 runs 13 residues. Germline assignment: CDR1 DFQATT and CDR2 SNEGSKA (reference sequence). CDR3: CSAVDRGQSPLHF. The CDR3 DNA reads TGCAGTGCCGTCGACAGGGGGCAATCACCCCTCCACTTT.

This clonotype came up a few times. J is TRBJ1-4 and V is TRBV5-1; D is unresolved. V lost 1 base, J lost 4 bases, and 5 bases lay in between. Germline CDR1 is SGHRS and CDR2 is YFSETQ. This CDR3 contains 13 residues. For the CDR3, the DNA is TGCGCCAGCAGCTTGCACCTTAATGAAAAACTGTTTTTT. As protein: CASSLHLNEKLFF.

This chain uses TRBV29-1 with TRBJ2-1; D not certain. The CDR3 extends over 14 amino acids. Germline lookup yields CDR1 SQVTM and CDR2 ANQGSEA. V lost 2 bases to trimming and J lost 3 bases, with 11 bases between them. CDR3 loop: CSVEYVISYNEQFF. The CDR3 region has the DNA TGCAGCGTTGAATACGTGATTAGCTACAATGAGCAGTTCTTC.

This clonotype has just a few counts. The rearrangement joins TRBV3-1 to TRBJ1-2; unclear D gene. Trimming removed 1 base at V and 1 base at J, with 4 bases between. Germline-derived CDR1 and CDR2 are LGHDT and YNNKEL (reference sequence). This CDR3 region has 13 residues. CDR3 residues: CASSQADNYGYTF. In nucleotides, the CDR3 is TGTGCCAGCAGCCAAGCGGATAACTATGGCTACACCTTC. Full variable domain (outside the CDR3, taken from reference TRBV3-1 and TRBJ1-2): DTAVSQTPKYLVTQMGNDKSIKCEQNLGHDTMYWYKQDSKKFLKIMFSYNNKELIINETVPNRFSPKSPDKAHLNLHINSLELGDSAVYFCASSQADNYGYTFGSGTRLTVV.

This chain connects TRBV3-1 to TRBJ1-2; 7 positions match TRBD1. The junction had 9 bases not matched to a gene; V was cut back by 5 bases and J by 6 bases. This CDR3 spans 14 amino acids. Germline assignment: CDR1 LGHDT and CDR2 YNNKEL (reference sequence). Written as DNA, the CDR3 is TGTGCCAGCAGCAACCCGACAGGGATTGATGGCTACACCTTC. Amino acids: CASSNPTGIDGYTF.

V and J are TRBV5-6 and TRBJ2-6, with a weak D call TRBD1 (6 bases). Between the trimmed V and J ends, which lost 2 bases and 0 bases, there was a span of 12 bases. Germline CDR1 and CDR2: SGHDT and YYEEEE. The length of the CDR3 is 17 residues. CDR3 protein: CASSFGQPHSGANVLTF. The DNA for the CDR3 is TGTGCCAGCAGCTTTGGACAGCCCCACTCTGGGGCCAACGTCCTGACTTTC.

This rearrangement joins TRBV5-1 to TRBJ2-1, with D tentatively TRBD2 (6 bases). Germline V lookup: CDR1 SGHRS, CDR2 YFSETQ. This CDR3 has 15 residues. The V end was cut by 4 bases, the J end by 1 base, with 12 bases between. DNA of the CDR3: TGCGCCAGCAGCACCGCGGCGGGATCCTACAATGAGCAGTTCTTC. Its translation: CASSTAAGSYNEQFF.

This clonotype showed up just a few times. V and J are TRBV20-1 and TRBJ2-3, with TRBD2 matching over 7 bases. This CDR3 has 15 amino acids. V lost 0 bases, J lost 3 bases, and 6 bases stayed unmatched. Germline CDR1 and CDR2: DFQATT and SNEGSKA (reference sequence). CDR3 nucleotides: TGCAGTGCTAGAGATCCCGGGGGAGGGACAGATACGCAGTATTTT. This gives the protein CSARDPGGGTDTQYF.

The V and J genes are TRBV12-3 or TRBV12-4 and TRBJ1-1; a possible D gene is TRBD1 (6 bases). This CDR3 has 14 amino acids. The V gene lost 6 bases and the J gene lost 5 bases, with 16 bases spanning the gap. In nucleotides, the CDR3 is TGTGCCAGCAGACCCTCTGTAGGGGGTACTGAAGCTTTCTTT. Amino acid sequence: CASRPSVGGTEAFF.

The chain has TRBV6-1 and TRBJ2-7; TRBD2 agrees at 7 bases. Trimming took 5 bases from V and 0 from J; bases not matched to a gene: 7. The CDR3 totals 15 residues. Germline CDR1 reads MNHNS; CDR2 reads SASEGT. This chain's CDR3 is CASSLEGGASYEQYV. DNA of the CDR3: TGTGCCAGCAGTCTGGAGGGAGGGGCCTCCTACGAGCAGTACGTC.

This clonotype was seen only a few times. This CDR3 reads CSARGQGGNEKLFF. In nucleotides, the CDR3 is TGCAGTGCTAGAGGACAGGGAGGTAATGAAAAACTGTTTTTT. V usage is TRBV20-1 and J usage is TRBJ1-4; 7 nucleotides match TRBD1. Germline CDR1 is DFQATT and CDR2 is SNEGSKA (reference sequence). This CDR3 spans 14 amino acids. V was pared by 1 base and J by 4 bases, with 3 bases of the junction left unmatched.

The rearrangement links TRBV6-5 to TRBJ2-3; D gene ambiguous. Per the germline V gene, CDR1 is MNHEY and CDR2 is SVGAGI. The length of the CDR3 is 16 residues. V was shortened by 0 bases and J by 2 bases, with 12 bases between the two germline ends. The CDR3 nucleotides read TGTGCCAGCAGTTACTCACGAAAGGCCACCACAGATACGCAGTATTTT. Translated: CASSYSRKATTDTQYF.

This clonotype was recorded a few times. The gene calls are TRBV5-1 and TRBJ1-3; maybe TRBD1 (5 bases). Germline V gene data show CDR1 as SGHRS and CDR2 as YFSETQ. The CDR3 is made up of 15 amino acids. Trimming cost V 0 bases and J 2 bases, with 9 bases left between them. In DNA form, the CDR3 reads TGCGCCAGCAGCTTGGACCGGGGGACTGGAAACACCATATATTTT. Translating gives CASSLDRGTGNTIYF. Using reference TRBV5-1 and TRBJ1-3 for the parts outside the CDR3, the full variable domain is KAGVTQTPRYLIKTRGQQVTLSCSPISGHRSVSWYQQTPGQGLQFLFEYFSETQRNKGNFPGRFSGRQFSNSRSEMNVSTLELGDSALYLCASSLDRGTGNTIYFGEGSWLTVV.

This rearrangement joins TRBV12-3 or TRBV12-4 to TRBJ2-3; the match to TRBD2 covers 7 bases. The CDR3 consists of 15 residues. The V segment lost 6 bases and the J segment 1 base; nucleotides outside the gene matches: 7. This chain's CDR3 is CASRQLAAGTDTQYF. The CDR3 DNA sequence: TGTGCCAGCAGGCAGCTAGCGGCGGGCACAGATACGCAGTATTTT.

This clonotype has more than one count but fewer than ten. The chain employs TRBV20-1 and TRBJ2-5, with D tentatively TRBD1 (5 bases). Germline V gene data show CDR1 as DFQATT and CDR2 as SNEGSKA (reference sequence). The V and J ends lost 3 bases and 1 base respectively, with 9 bases between them. The CDR3 totals 13 residues. CDR3 coding DNA: TGCAGTGCTAGTCGACAGCTCCAAGAGACCCAGTACTTC. Amino acids: CSASRQLQETQYF.

Only a few counts were recorded for this clonotype. The chain is built from TRBV6-7 and TRBJ2-5, with a weak D call TRBD1 (6 bases). TRBV6-7 is an ORF, with its function uncertain. The V end lost 11 bases, the J end lost 2 bases, and 18 bases lay between the germline ends. CDR3 size: 14 residues. CDR3 in amino acids: CASRSGARQETQYF. The DNA of the CDR3 is TGTGCCTCCCGTTCAGGGGCGCGGCAAGAGACCCAGTACTTC.

This clonotype turned up a few times. CDR3 in DNA: TGCGCCAGCAGCTTGGGTGGTCGGATCCAAGAGACCCAGTACTTC. This gives the protein CASSLGGRIQETQYF. V gene TRBV5-1 combines with J gene TRBJ2-5; unclear D gene. Germline CDR1 and CDR2: SGHRS and YFSETQ. Trimming left V 0 bases short and J 1 base short, with 10 bases between. The CDR3 loop spans 15 amino acids.

The gene calls are TRBV11-2 and TRBJ2-1; D call uncertain. Germline V gene lookup returns CDR1 SGHAT and CDR2 FQNNGV. The CDR3 contains 13 residues. V shed 3 bases and J shed 7 bases, with 10 bases lying between them. The CDR3 DNA sequence: TGTGCCAGCAGCTTGGATGAGCGAAATGAGCAGTTCTTC. As protein: CASSLDERNEQFF.

The rearrangement uses TRBV5-1 and TRBJ2-1; D gene ambiguous. V lost 0 bases and J 0 bases, leaving 13 bases between the germline ends. The CDR3 length is 17 residues. Germline CDR1 SGHRS, CDR2 YFSETQ. The CDR3 protein is CASSLVGRASSYNEQFF. The CDR3 region has the DNA TGCGCCAGCAGCTTGGTCGGCCGGGCTAGCTCCTACAATGAGCAGTTCTTC. Filled out from reference TRBV5-1 and TRBJ2-1, the complete variable domain reads KAGVTQTPRYLIKTRGQQVTLSCSPISGHRSVSWYQQTPGQGLQFLFEYFSETQRNKGNFPGRFSGRQFSNSRSEMNVSTLELGDSALYLCASSLVGRASSYNEQFFGPGTRLTVL.